Each of the 8 T cell receptor beta chains below was sequenced from the same sample in a study of cytomegalovirus exposure and HLA in healthy donors. Here immunoSEQ multiplex PCR was the method, and the copy in TCRdb shows in-frame clones only, minus some. The sample includes some 140,000 clones, roughly 86% of them seen just once. Sequencing used PBMCs. The receptors derive from a human donor in good health.

This rearrangement joins TRBV4-2 to TRBJ2-7, with a possible D match to TRBD1 (5 bases). V was clipped by 0 bases and J by 4 bases, with 10 bases between them. This CDR3 has 14 residues. CDR1 and CDR2 from the germline V gene are LGHNA and YNFKEQ. In nucleotides, the CDR3 is TGTGCCAGCAGCCAAGAGGGGCCCGGGTACGAGCAGTACTTC. Translating it yields CASSQEGPGYEQYF.

The chain joins TRBV27 to TRBJ2-7; 13 bases are a match to TRBD2. V lost 6 bases to trimming and J lost 2 bases; unmatched junction nucleotides: 4. The germline gives CDR1 MNHEY, CDR2 SMNVEV (reference sequence). The CDR3 length is 15 residues. CDR3 residues: CASRPGTSGAYEQYF. The CDR3 nucleotides are TGTGCCAGCAGGCCCGGGACTAGCGGGGCCTACGAGCAGTACTTC.

The chain links TRBV5-1 to TRBJ2-1; 11 nucleotides agree with TRBD2. The CDR3 length is 17 residues. The V gene's germline CDR1 is SGHRS and CDR2 YFSETQ. Trimming took 0 bases from V and 5 from J; bases not matched to a gene: 7. Written as DNA, the CDR3 is TGCGCCAGCAGCTTGGCATGGGGGACTAGCGGACACAATGAGCAGTTCTTC. Its translation is CASSLAWGTSGHNEQFF.

The V and J genes are TRBV7-2 and TRBJ1-2; no definite D call. The V gene lost 2 bases and the J gene lost 4 bases, with 8 bases spanning the gap. Germline V gene sequence: CDR1 SGHTA, CDR2 FQGNSA. This CDR3 is 13 amino acids long. The CDR3 coding sequence is TGTGCCAGCAGCTTATTTGCAGGCTATGGCTACACCTTC. It yields the protein CASSLFAGYGYTF.

The sample holds one count of this clone. The rearrangement uses TRBV7-8 and TRBJ1-5; 7 bases agree with TRBD1. In germline, CDR1 is SGHVS, CDR2 FQNEAQ. V lost 0 bases, J lost 4 bases, and 6 bases stayed unmatched. The CDR3 contains 16 residues. CDR3 DNA sequence: TGTGCCAGCAGCTTAGCTTGGGACAGAACTAATCAGCCCCAGCATTTT. This translates into CASSLAWDRTNQPQHF.

The chain recombines TRBV29-1 with TRBJ2-3; D call uncertain. CDR3 size: 12 residues. V lost 7 bases and J 4 bases, leaving 12 bases between the germline ends. Per the germline V gene, CDR1 is SQVTM and CDR2 is ANQGSEA. The CDR3 DNA sequence: TGCAGCGCCTCCATTAGCCCAGATACGCAGTATTTT. This codes for CSASISPDTQYF.

The J gene is TRBJ2-7, the V gene TRBV27, with 9 bases aligning to TRBD1. Germline V gene sequence: CDR1 MNHEY, CDR2 SMNVEV (reference sequence). The length of the CDR3 is 14 residues. Losses at the gene ends were 5 bases for V and 9 bases for J; bases not matched to a gene: 11. CDR3 sequence (DNA): TGTGCCAGCAGTACAGGGGGCCCTATTCTATGGCAGTACTTC. Translation gives CASSTGGPILWQYF.

V is TRBV9 and J is TRBJ2-7; a weak D match, TRBD1 (6 bases). CDR3 length: 14 amino acids. Trimming left V 3 bases short and J 3 bases short, with 13 bases between. Germline CDR1 reads SGDLS; CDR2 reads YYNGEE. The CDR3: CASSETGSHYEQYF. The CDR3 DNA follows: TGTGCCAGCAGCGAGACAGGCTCTCACTACGAGCAGTACTTC.